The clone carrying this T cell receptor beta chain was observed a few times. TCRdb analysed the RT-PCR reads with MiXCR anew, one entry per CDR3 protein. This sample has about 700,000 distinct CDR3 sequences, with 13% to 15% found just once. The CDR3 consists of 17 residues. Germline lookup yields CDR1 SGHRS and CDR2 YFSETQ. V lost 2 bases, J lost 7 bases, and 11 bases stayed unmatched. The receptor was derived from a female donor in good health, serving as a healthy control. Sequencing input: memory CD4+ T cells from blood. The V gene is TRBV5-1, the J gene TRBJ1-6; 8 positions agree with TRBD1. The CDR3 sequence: CASSFNAGGERNSPLHF. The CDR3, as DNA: TGCGCCAGCAGCTTCAATGCAGGGGGCGAGCGAAATTCACCCCTCCACTTT.